These 21 T cell receptor beta chains came from one sample sequenced in a study of low-dose radiotherapy and immunotherapy resistance in tumors. Primers targeting TRAV and TRBV primed first-strand cDNA, covering alpha and beta chains. TCRs were put through 20 to 25 PCR cycles of amplification with Phusion. A constant-region primer and the V-primer adapter served as the primer pair. Each CDR3 protein is one row after TCRdb ran MiXCR on the reads. The data hold around 99,000 distinct CDR3 sequences, with 9.4% observed a single time. Time point meaning: before trial treatment. The sequencing used PBMCs, collected before treatment. The receptors derive from a male donor with prostate cancer.

The table lists this clonotype with many counts. The J gene is TRBJ1-2, the V gene TRBV5-1; D is ambiguous. The length of the CDR3 is 14 residues. V was shortened by 0 bases and J by 4 bases, with 10 bases between the two germline ends. The germline V gene has CDR1 SGHRS and CDR2 YFSETQ. The CDR3 region is CASSLESDFYGYTF. CDR3 DNA: TGCGCCAGCAGCTTGGAGAGTGACTTCTATGGCTACACCTTC.

This clonotype was counted ten times or more. The chain is built from TRBV29-1 and TRBJ2-1, with 9 bases fitting TRBD2. The J segment lost 10 bases and the V segment lost 3 bases, leaving 10 bases of the junction unmatched. Per germline, CDR1 SQVTM and CDR2 ANQGSEA. The CDR3 has 14 amino acids. In nucleotides, the CDR3 is TGCAGCGTTGACGGTAGGGGACTAGCAGGAGAGCAGTTCTTC. Translated, it gives CSVDGRGLAGEQFF.

This clonotype was counted many times. V gene TRBV2 combines with J gene TRBJ2-3, with 8 nucleotides matching TRBD2. This CDR3 is 14 amino acids long. Losses at the gene ends were 5 bases for V and 4 bases for J; bases not matched to a gene: 5. The germline gives CDR1 SNHLY, CDR2 FYNNEI. CDR3 protein: CASSSGSSADTQYF. The CDR3 bases are TGTGCCAGCAGTAGCGGGAGTAGCGCAGATACGCAGTATTTT. Supplemented by reference TRBV2 and TRBJ2-3, the full variable domain reads EPEVTQTPSHQVTQMGQEVILRCVPISNHLYFYWYRQILGQKVEFLVSFYNNEISEKSEIFDDQFSVERPDGSNFTLKIRSTKLEDSAMYFCASSSGSSADTQYFGPGTRLTVL.

This clonotype was observed many times. The gene calls are TRBV19 and TRBJ2-5; D not certain. Trimming left V 6 bases short and J 1 base short, with 18 bases between. The germline gives CDR1 LNHDA, CDR2 SQIVND (reference sequence). This CDR3 region has 16 residues. The DNA for the CDR3 is TGTGCCAGTAGGGGATGGACCGCCGAAGTCCAAGAGACCCAGTACTTC. Translation: CASRGWTAEVQETQYF.

To note about this clonotype: A far larger clone differs by one base, so this is likely a read error. The chain carries TRBV28 and TRBJ2-1; the match to TRBD1 covers 10 bases. Germline values: CDR1 MDHEN, CDR2 SYDVKM. V gave up 7 bases and J gave up 10 bases; unmatched junction bases: 13. This CDR3 has 15 amino acids. CDR3 amino acids: CASTEGTGVVYEQFF. The CDR3 bases are TGTGCCAGCACCGAAGGGACAGGGGTGGTCTACGAGCAGTTCTTC.

As regards this clonotype: One base separates it from a far larger clone, so it is likely a read error. The gene calls are TRBV5-3 and TRBJ2-1; 8 bases agree with TRBD2. TRBV5-3 counts as an open reading frame of uncertain function. This CDR3 is 19 amino acids long. In nucleotides, the CDR3 is TGTGCCAGCAGCTTAGTTGGACACTCCGGGACTAGTCAACGTCATGAGCAGTTCTTC. This codes for CASSLVGHSGTSQRHEQFF.

This clonotype was found many times. DNA for the CDR3: TGCAGTGCTAGTAAAGGGTCCATGAACACTGAAGCTTTCTTT. Protein product: CSASKGSMNTEAFF. This chain links TRBV20-1 with TRBJ1-1, with no clear D. The CDR3 has 14 residues. V lost 3 bases and J 0 bases, leaving 11 bases between the germline ends. Germline assignment: CDR1 DFQATT and CDR2 SNEGSKA (reference sequence).

Ten or more counts support this clonotype. The rearrangement joins TRBV29-1 to TRBJ2-2; TRBD2 agrees at 12 bases. J gave up 6 bases and V 4 bases, and 3 bases lay outside the gene matches. Germline V gives CDR1 SQVTM, CDR2 ANQGSEA. The CDR3 length is 14 residues. In DNA, the CDR3 is TGCAGCGTTGGGCTAGCGGGAGGGGCCGGGGAGCTGTTTTTT. This codes for CSVGLAGGAGELFF.

This clonotype appeared a few times. The gene calls are TRBV5-1 and TRBJ2-5; D is tentatively TRBD1 or TRBD2 (5 bases each). Germline V gives CDR1 SGHRS, CDR2 YFSETQ. This CDR3 spans 15 amino acids. V dropped 0 bases and J dropped 5 bases, with 14 bases sitting between them. The CDR3 nucleotides are TGCGCCAGCAGCTTGGCGGGACCCCCCCAGGAGACCCAGTACTTC. It codes for CASSLAGPPQETQYF.

This clonotype was observed at least ten times. The chain employs TRBV20-1 and TRBJ2-4, with 9 bases identical to TRBD2. The ends lost 0 bases at V and 8 bases at J; junction bases unmatched: 5. This CDR3 contains 14 residues. Germline loops: CDR1 DFQATT, CDR2 SNEGSKA (reference sequence). The CDR3 DNA follows: TGCAGTGCTAGAGATAGCGGGAGAGACGACATTCAGTACTTC. It yields the protein CSARDSGRDDIQYF.

This clonotype occurred many times. This chain links TRBV11-3 with TRBJ2-1; a possible D gene is TRBD2 (6 bases). This CDR3 is built from 13 residues. V shed 5 bases and J shed 7 bases, with 12 bases lying between them. Germline loops: CDR1 SGHNT, CDR2 YENEEA. The chain's CDR3 is CASSRLVDNEQFF. CDR3 nucleotides: TGTGCCAGCAGCCGACTAGTAGATAATGAGCAGTTCTTC.

In its sample, this clonotype was seen many times. This may be a read error: a much more frequent sequence differs by one nucleotide. V and J are TRBV7-2 and TRBJ2-1, with TRBD2 matching 9 bases. Germline-derived CDR1 and CDR2 are SGHTA and FQGNSA. The CDR3 is made up of 15 amino acids. V lost 1 base and J lost 2; bases outside the gene matches: 0. This CDR3 reads CASSLVAGAYNEQFF. CDR3 DNA sequence: TGTGCCAGCAGCTTAGTAGCGGGAGCCTACAATGAGCAGTTCTTC. Supplemented by reference TRBV7-2 and TRBJ2-1, the full variable domain reads GAGVSQSPSNKVTEKGKDVELRCDPISGHTALYWYRQSLGQGLEFLIYFQGNSAPDKSGLPSDRFSAERTGGSVSTLTIQRTQQEDSAVYLCASSLVAGAYNEQFFGPGTRLTVL.

This clonotype came up many times. This rearrangement joins TRBV2 to TRBJ1-3; D not certain. Germline CDR1 reads SNHLY; CDR2 reads FYNNEI. The CDR3 is made up of 16 amino acids. Trimming removed 4 bases from V and 0 bases from J, with 13 bases in between. The CDR3 spells CASSAGFLSSGNTIYF. CDR3 nucleotide sequence: TGTGCCAGCAGTGCGGGCTTCCTGAGCTCTGGAAACACCATATATTTT.

This clonotype was seen at least ten times. The rearrangement links TRBV27 to TRBJ1-1; TRBD1 matches 7 bases. V was clipped by 2 bases and J by 1 base; unmatched bases: 4. This CDR3 has 15 residues. CDR1 and CDR2 (germline): MNHEY, SMNVEV (reference sequence). The CDR3 nucleotides read TGTGCCAGCAGTTTACGATACAGGGGGAACACTGAAGCTTTCTTT. Its protein is CASSLRYRGNTEAFF.

The chain carries TRBV28 and TRBJ1-2, with 7 bases that match TRBD1. V lost 6 bases to trimming and J lost 0 bases; unmatched junction nucleotides: 4. CDR1 and CDR2 from the germline V gene are MDHEN and SYDVKM. The CDR3 sequence is 14 residues long. Written as DNA, the CDR3 is TGTGCCAGCAGGCTCGGGACAGCTAACTATGGCTACACCTTC. Protein product: CASRLGTANYGYTF.

This clonotype appeared many times. The V gene is TRBV6-2 or TRBV6-3, the J gene TRBJ1-2, with D possibly being TRBD1 (6 bases). Germline CDR1 is MNHEY and CDR2 is SVGEGT. Trimming took off 6 bases at V and 8 bases at J, with 13 bases between the two ends. The CDR3 is made up of 12 amino acids. CDR3 sequence (DNA): TGTGCCAGCAGCCCACGGGGGCTGGGCTACACCTTC. It encodes CASSPRGLGYTF.

The sample holds many counts of this clonotype. V gene TRBV5-1 combines with J gene TRBJ1-2; D gene uncertain. V lost 2 bases and J lost 6, with 8 bases in between. The length of the CDR3 is 12 residues. Germline V gene lookup returns CDR1 SGHRS and CDR2 YFSETQ. The CDR3 here is CASSFSGDGYTF. DNA for the CDR3: TGCGCCAGCAGCTTCTCCGGGGATGGCTACACCTTC.

As concerns this clonotype: A read error is likely here: a far larger clone is one base away. This chain connects TRBV12-3 or TRBV12-4 to TRBJ1-2, with unresolved D. V lost 11 bases to trimming and J lost 6 bases, with 19 bases between them. This CDR3 contains 13 residues. CDR3: CAGSMLGGDGYTF. Here the CDR3 DNA reads TGTGCCGGTAGTATGCTGGGCGGGGATGGCTACACCTTC.

This clonotype was observed a handful of times. The chain combines TRBV7-9 with TRBJ2-5; D is unclear. V lost 0 bases to trimming and J lost 2 bases, with 7 bases between them. The germline CDR1 and CDR2 sequences are SEHNR and FQNEAQ (reference sequence). The CDR3 covers 14 residues. The CDR3 loop reads CASSLARVQETQYF. The CDR3 bases are TGTGCCAGCAGCTTAGCTCGGGTACAAGAGACCCAGTACTTC.

This clonotype was recorded many times. The chain couples TRBV25-1 to TRBJ2-1; possibly TRBD1 for D (5 bases). From germline, CDR1 is MGHDK and CDR2 SYGVNS. The ends were cut back, 3 bases at V and 8 bases at J, with 14 bases in the middle. The CDR3 covers 14 residues. CDR3 DNA sequence: TGTGCCAGCAGTGATTCGACCCTGGGGCATGAGCAGTTCTTC. Protein product: CASSDSTLGHEQFF.

At least ten counts were recorded for this clonotype. The CDR3 protein is CASSLGGWQPQHF. CDR3 nucleotide sequence: TGTGCCAGCAGTTTAGGGGGCTGGCAGCCCCAGCATTTT. The V call is TRBV27, the J call TRBJ1-5, with D possibly TRBD1 on 6 matching bases. The CDR3 loop spans 13 amino acids. Between the trimmed V and J ends, which lost 2 bases and 7 bases, there was a span of 9 bases. The germline CDR1 and CDR2 sequences are MNHEY and SMNVEV (reference sequence).